Listed here are 29 T cell receptor beta chains from one sample, sequenced in a study of long-term antiretroviral therapy in people with HIV. Run at survey level, the immunoSEQ assay was version v3.0. Generated by immunoSEQ multiplex PCR, the TCRdb table keeps only in-frame clones and is missing some. In the table there are under 35,000 clones, 95% to 96% of which are singletons. The sample here was unsorted PBMCs, taken around 6.6 years after starting antiretroviral therapy. All receptors derive from a man aged 30 to 45 with HIV.

The chain is built from TRBV19 and TRBJ1-5; D is uncertain. This CDR3 has 13 amino acids. Trimming took 6 bases from V and 1 from J, leaving 7 bases between them. Germline V gives CDR1 LNHDA, CDR2 SQIVND (reference sequence). DNA of the CDR3: TGTGCCAGTAGCCGGCAAAGCAATCAGCCCCAGCATTTT. Translated, it gives CASSRQSNQPQHF.

The chain joins TRBV9 to TRBJ1-1, with D possibly matching TRBD1 (6 bases). CDR3 size: 15 residues. Per the germline V gene, CDR1 is SGDLS and CDR2 is YYNGEE. V shed 0 bases and J shed 3 bases, with 12 bases lying between them. CDR3 bases: TGTGCCAGCAGCGTAGCTCGGGGGGCGGACACTGAAGCTTTCTTT. It translates to CASSVARGADTEAFF.

This chain connects TRBV7-2 to TRBJ2-5, with D perhaps TRBD2 (6 bases). Germline CDR1 and CDR2: SGHTA and FQGNSA. The CDR3 runs to 13 residues. Trimming took off 3 bases at V and 3 bases at J, with 8 bases between the two ends. The DNA of the CDR3 is TGTGCCAGCAGCTTCGGGGGTGAAGAGACCCAGTACTTC. It yields the protein CASSFGGEETQYF.

This clone was observed once. This chain connects TRBV30 to TRBJ2-2; 9 bases align to TRBD1. V was clipped by 2 bases and J by 6 bases; unmatched bases: 7. Germline CDR1 GTSNPN, CDR2 SVGIG (reference sequence). This CDR3 contains 15 residues. CDR3 loop: CAWSPRDREAGELFF. In nucleotides, the CDR3 is TGTGCCTGGAGTCCCCGGGACAGGGAAGCCGGGGAGCTGTTTTTT.

The rearrangement links TRBV7-5 to TRBJ1-5. TRBV7-5 is classified as a pseudogene. The CDR3 is 11 amino acids. CDR3 nucleotides: TGTGCCAGAAGCCAACCGCAGCCCCAGCATTTT. It specifies CARSQPQPQHF.

The chain is built from TRBV7-9 and TRBJ2-5; D call uncertain. From germline, CDR1 is SEHNR and CDR2 FQNEAQ (reference sequence). CDR3 size: 13 residues. Trimming left V 4 bases short and J 7 bases short, with 13 bases between. The CDR3 nucleotides are TGTGCCAGCAGCTCAGTTAATCCGGGGACCCAGTACTTC. Translating it yields CASSSVNPGTQYF.

Only one count was recorded for this clone. The chain combines TRBV6-6 with TRBJ2-7; D gene unclear. Trimming took off 7 bases at V and 6 bases at J, with 16 bases between the two ends. The V gene's germline CDR1 is MNHNY and CDR2 SVGAGI (reference sequence). The CDR3 sequence is 13 residues long. The CDR3 here is CASNRPRSGEQYF. The CDR3 region has the DNA TGTGCCAGCAATCGCCCGAGGAGTGGCGAGCAGTACTTC.

Here the CDR3 DNA reads TGCAGCGCAGAGGGCGGATACAATGAGCAGTTCTTC. This gives the protein CSAEGGYNEQFF. V usage is TRBV29-1 and J usage is TRBJ2-1; D might be TRBD2 (5 bases). Trimming took off 7 bases at V and 4 bases at J, with 11 bases between the two ends. Germline V gene lookup returns CDR1 SQVTM and CDR2 ANQGSEA. This CDR3 region has 12 residues.

This rearrangement joins TRBV19 to TRBJ1-5; D is undetermined. CDR1 and CDR2 (germline): LNHDA, SQIVND (reference sequence). CDR3 length: 15 residues. The germline V and J ends were trimmed by 7 bases and 1 base, with 14 bases remaining between them. In nucleotides, the CDR3 is TGTGCCAGTACTCGAACCGGAGGCAGCAATCAGCCCCAGCATTTT. As protein: CASTRTGGSNQPQHF.

This chain joins TRBV7-9 and TRBJ1-4, with 7 bases lining up with TRBD1. CDR1 SEHNR and CDR2 FQNEAQ come from the germline V gene (reference sequence). With 3 bases clipped from V and 4 bases from J, the junction kept 2 bases outside the gene matches. CDR3 length equals 14 residues. This chain's CDR3 is CASSFTGDNEKLFF. The DNA of the CDR3 is TGTGCCAGCAGCTTTACAGGGGATAATGAAAAACTGTTTTTT.

To note about this clone: Other DNA variants within this sample encode the same CDR3. The chain joins TRBV29-1 to TRBJ2-2; perhaps D is TRBD1 or TRBD2 (5 bases each). Germline loops: CDR1 SQVTM, CDR2 ANQGSEA. V was cut by 4 bases and J by 5 bases, with 5 bases left in between. The CDR3 is made up of 11 amino acids. CDR3: CSVGGTGELFF. CDR3 coding DNA: TGCAGCGTTGGGGGGACCGGGGAGCTGTTTTTT.

This chain uses TRBV4-1 with TRBJ2-1; perhaps TRBD2 as D (6 bases). The CDR3 has 16 amino acids. V was trimmed by 0 bases and J by 7 bases, leaving 16 bases between them. Germline loops: CDR1 MGHRA, CDR2 YSYEKL. CDR3 sequence (DNA): TGCGCCAGCAGCCAAGAGGAGGGTCGGGGGAGGAATGAGCAGTTCTTC. Its translation is CASSQEEGRGRNEQFF.

The chain employs TRBV9 and TRBJ2-3; 10 bases are shared with TRBD1. The CDR3 runs 15 residues. Looked up from germline, CDR1 is SGDLS and CDR2 is YYNGEE. The J segment lost 3 bases and the V segment lost 3 bases, leaving 4 bases of the junction unmatched. The CDR3 protein is CASSGGQGTTDTQYF. CDR3 DNA: TGTGCCAGCAGCGGGGGACAGGGGACGACAGATACGCAGTATTTT.

CDR3 loop: CASSQDGGREAFF. The CDR3 region has the DNA TGCGCCAGCAGCCAAGATGGGGGCCGAGAGGCTTTCTTT. The genes are TRBV4-3 and TRBJ1-1; tentatively, D is TRBD1 (6 bases). The CDR3 runs 13 residues. Germline CDR1 is LGHNA and CDR2 is YSLEER. V lost 0 bases to trimming and J lost 11 bases, with 13 bases between them.

CDR3 coding DNA: TGTGCCAGTAGTCTCGATTCCGACGGGGATGTGTACGAGCAGTACTTC. Amino acid sequence: CASSLDSDGDVYEQYF. The V and J genes are TRBV19 and TRBJ2-7; D is possibly TRBD2 (5 bases). Trimming removed 5 bases from V and 4 bases from J, with 21 bases in between. The CDR3 spans 16 residues. Germline-derived CDR1 and CDR2 are LNHDA and SQIVND (reference sequence). The entire variable domain, with the rest obtained from reference TRBV19 and TRBJ2-7, is as follows: DGGITQSPKYLFRKEGQNVTLSCEQNLNHDAMYWYRQDPGQGLRLIYYSQIVNDFQKGDIAEGYSVSREKKESFPLTVTSAQKNPTAFYLCASSLDSDGDVYEQYFGPGTRLTVT.

The chain employs TRBV12-5 and TRBJ2-2; TRBD2 is a possible D gene (6 bases). The V end lost 0 bases, the J end lost 3 bases, and 11 bases lay between the germline ends. The germline CDR1 and CDR2 sequences are LGHNT and FRNRAP. This CDR3 is 16 amino acids long. The CDR3, as DNA: TGTGCTAGTGGTTTGGTACTGCCTAGCGACACCGGGGAGCTGTTTTTT. Amino acid sequence: CASGLVLPSDTGELFF.

This sequence joins TRBV2 and TRBJ2-7; TRBD1 might be the D (6 bases). Trimming stripped 1 base from V and 5 bases from J, with 15 bases between. The CDR3 has 15 amino acids. Germline CDR1 SNHLY, CDR2 FYNNEI. For the CDR3, the DNA is TGTGCCAGCAGTGAAGAAGGGCCGCAGGGGCACGAGCAGTACTTC. It encodes CASSEEGPQGHEQYF. The full variable domain, with the rest looked up from reference TRBV2 and TRBJ2-7, is EPEVTQTPSHQVTQMGQEVILRCVPISNHLYFYWYRQILGQKVEFLVSFYNNEISEKSEIFDDQFSVERPDGSNFTLKIRSTKLEDSAMYFCASSEEGPQGHEQYFGPGTRLTVT.

V gene TRBV9 combines with J gene TRBJ1-1, with 7 bases matching TRBD1. CDR1 SGDLS and CDR2 YYNGEE come from the germline V gene. J was trimmed by 1 base and V by 3 bases; bases with no gene match: 9. There are 16 residues in the CDR3. Here the CDR3 DNA reads TGTGCCAGCAGCGCCCTAACGCAGGGGGGGAACACTGAAGCTTTCTTT. Amino acids: CASSALTQGGNTEAFF.

The genes are TRBV6-1 and TRBJ2-1; TRBD1 aligns across 9 bases. The CDR3 is 15 residues long. V shed 2 bases and J 4 bases; nucleotides not matched to a gene: 3. Per the germline V gene, CDR1 is MNHNS and CDR2 is SASEGT. In nucleotides, the CDR3 is TGTGCCAGCAGTGAATCAGGGACAGGGTACAATGAGCAGTTCTTC. This codes for CASSESGTGYNEQFF.

The V gene is TRBV7-9, the J gene TRBJ1-4, with D possibly TRBD1 on 5 matching bases. The germline CDR1 and CDR2 sequences are SEHNR and FQNEAQ (reference sequence). V was trimmed by 1 base and J by 7 bases, leaving 10 bases between them. The CDR3 is 14 residues long. The chain's CDR3 is CASSLDQGGEKLFF. The CDR3 DNA is TGTGCCAGCAGCTTAGACCAGGGAGGTGAAAAACTGTTTTTT.

The V call is TRBV6-6, the J call TRBJ2-5; TRBD1 matches 7 bases. V gave up 7 bases and J gave up 3 bases; unmatched junction bases: 5. The CDR3 contains 13 residues. Germline lookup yields CDR1 MNHNY and CDR2 SVGAGI (reference sequence). Here the CDR3 DNA reads TGTGCCAGCATCGCACAGGGGAAAGAGACCCAGTACTTC. Its protein product is CASIAQGKETQYF.

This rearrangement joins TRBV9 to TRBJ2-1, with D maybe TRBD2 (5 bases). With 0 bases removed from V and 8 bases from J, the gap between germline ends came to 6 bases. The CDR3 has 12 amino acids. Germline V lookup: CDR1 SGDLS, CDR2 YYNGEE. Here the CDR3 DNA reads TGTGCCAGCAGCGTAGGAGCGGATGAGCAGTTCTTC. It translates to CASSVGADEQFF.

The chain recombines TRBV11-2 with TRBJ1-1; perhaps TRBD1 as D (5 bases). The CDR3 runs to 16 residues. Deletions cut 5 bases from V and 6 bases from J, with 22 bases between. The V gene's germline CDR1 is SGHAT and CDR2 FQNNGV. This chain's CDR3 is CASSQLREGRFAEAFF. The CDR3 DNA follows: TGTGCCAGCAGCCAGCTTAGGGAGGGGCGTTTCGCTGAAGCTTTCTTT.

This clone was seen just once. V is TRBV29-1 and J is TRBJ1-4, with TRBD1 matching over 7 bases. After removal of 5 bases from V and 3 bases from J, the junction contained 3 bases not matched to a gene. CDR1 and CDR2 from the germline V gene are SQVTM and ANQGSEA. The CDR3 has 13 amino acids. This CDR3 reads CSVSGQANEKLFF. The CDR3 DNA is TGCAGCGTTTCCGGACAGGCTAATGAAAAACTGTTTTTT.

The gene calls are TRBV6-6 and TRBJ1-5; D call uncertain. Deletions cut 6 bases from V and 6 bases from J, with 9 bases between. The V gene's germline CDR1 is MNHNY and CDR2 SVGAGI (reference sequence). The CDR3 is 12 residues long. The CDR3 coding sequence is TGTGCCAGCAGGGGTTCGGGTCAGCCCCAGCATTTT. Translated: CASRGSGQPQHF.

The V and J genes are TRBV4-2 and TRBJ2-7; 9 bases match TRBD2. The CDR3 is made up of 18 amino acids. Germline values: CDR1 LGHNA, CDR2 YNFKEQ. V shed 4 bases, J shed 7 bases, and the junction held 20 bases outside the gene matches. The CDR3 sequence: CASSRTPGESGGSGEQYF. As DNA, the CDR3 is TGTGCCAGCAGCCGAACCCCCGGGGAGAGCGGGGGGTCGGGAGAGCAGTACTTC.

The rearrangement links TRBV9 to TRBJ1-6; D might be TRBD1 (5 bases). The V gene lost 5 bases and the J gene lost 7 bases, with 16 bases spanning the gap. Germline values: CDR1 SGDLS, CDR2 YYNGEE. There are 15 residues in the CDR3. CDR3 residues: CASRETGTGNSPLHF. Written as DNA, the CDR3 is TGTGCCAGCAGGGAAACCGGGACGGGGAATTCACCCCTCCACTTT.

The chain links TRBV7-6 to TRBJ2-3, with D perhaps TRBD1 or TRBD2 (6 bases each). V lost 3 bases and J lost 6, with 16 bases in between. CDR1 is SGHVS, CDR2 FNYEAQ, per germline. The CDR3 is made up of 15 amino acids. CDR3 loop: CASSFSGGRGDTQYF. CDR3 bases: TGTGCCAGCAGCTTTTCCGGGGGTAGGGGGGATACGCAGTATTTT.

The gene calls are TRBV6-5 and TRBJ1-4, with D perhaps TRBD1 (5 bases). V was trimmed by 4 bases and J by 5 bases, leaving 11 bases between them. The germline gives CDR1 MNHEY, CDR2 SVGAGI. This CDR3 comprises 14 residues. In DNA, the CDR3 is TGTGCCAGCAGTTCCGGGGCTCAAAATGAAAAACTGTTTTTT. Its protein product is CASSSGAQNEKLFF.